This T cell receptor (beta chain) emerged from a study of response to subunit inactivated influenza vaccine. Trimming pared 6 bases from V and 1 base from J, leaving 24 bases between. This CDR3 region has 17 residues. Germline CDR1 is DFQATT and CDR2 is SNEGSKA (reference sequence). This clonotype appeared a few times. A single record per CDR3 protein comes from TCRdb applying MiXCR to the RT-PCR reads. The table has hundreds of thousands of distinct CDR3 sequences, roughly 12% seen once. These data also formed part of another study, on T cells expressing NK-cell markers. As that study records: The cDNA for TCR beta came from 5'RACE template switching with UMIs.

The chain has TRBV20-1 and TRBJ1-1; D might be TRBD1 (6 bases). The TCR comes from a man in his fifties who received an inactivated influenza vaccine. Source: PBMCs from blood, taken on the day of vaccination. The CDR3 DNA is TGCAGTGCGCCTAGGCTTCGGGGGGGCGGTGGGAACACTGAAGCTTTCTTT. Translated, it gives CSAPRLRGGGGNTEAFF.